This is a list of T cell receptor beta chains from one sample in a study of shared clonotypes between healthy human individuals. Here immunoSEQ multiplex PCR was the method, and the copy in TCRdb shows in-frame clones only, minus some. The sample includes around 690,000 clones, 90% of them seen just once. The sample comprised memory CD8+ T cells from PBMCs. All receptors derive from a man aged 18 to 29 in good health. Some clones in this sample may be carry-over from other donors' samples. Both conserved end residues are part of each CDR3. The D gene is left open where the match is weak. Size tells how often a clone was seen (once, few, many) or the class of an expanded clone, and some rows leave it out.

v_call	clone_size	d_call	j_call	cdr3_nt	cdr3_aa
TRBV5-6	-	-	TRBJ2-5	TGTGCCAGCAGCTCCCAAGAGACCCAGTACTTC	CASSSQETQYF
TRBV13	few	-	TRBJ1-1	TGTGCCAGCACGTCCTTCTTTGAGGGAGGCACTGAAGCTTTCTTT	CASTSFFEGGTEAFF
TRBV11-2	-	TRBD2	TRBJ2-2	TGTGCCAGCAGCTTAGTCTCGGGAGGTGTCACCGGGGAGCTGTTTTTT	CASSLVSGGVTGELFF
TRBV6-6	-	-	TRBJ2-1	TGTGCCAGCAAACAGTCGAGCTCCTACAATGAGCAGTTCTTC	CASKQSSSYNEQFF
TRBV4-1	-	-	TRBJ2-7	TGCGCCAGCAGCCAAGATAGTACTCTTTGGGCCTACGAGCAGTACTTC	CASSQDSTLWAYEQYF
TRBV6-5	-	-	TRBJ1-2	TGTGCCAGCAGTGAAGATGTTAACCGAAACTTC	CASSEDVNRNF
TRBV4-2	-	-	TRBJ1-4	TGTGCCAGCAGCCAAGAGGCCACTCAAGTGGCTAATGAAAAACTGTTTTTT	CASSQEATQVANEKLFF
TRBV6-1	-	-	TRBJ2-7	TGTGCCAGCAGTGACCTCGTTGGGATTCCCTACGAGCAGTACTTC	CASSDLVGIPYEQYF
TRBV4-3	-	TRBD2	TRBJ2-1	TGCGCCAGCAGCCAAGACACAGCGGGGGGCAATGAGCAGTTCTTC	CASSQDTAGGNEQFF
TRBV7-3	once	TRBD2	TRBJ2-1	TGTGCCAGCAGCCAATCTAGCGGGAGTTACAATGAGCAGTTCTTC	CASSQSSGSYNEQFF
TRBV14	-	-	TRBJ2-1	TGTGCCAGCAGCCTAACGGGGGTTAGTAGGAATGAGCAGTTCTTC	CASSLTGVSRNEQFF
TRBV27	-	TRBD1	TRBJ1-1	TGTGCCAGCAGACAGGGGCACACTGAAGCTTTCTTT	CASRQGHTEAFF
TRBV2	-	TRBD1	TRBJ2-2	TGTGCCAGCAGAGACAGGGGGCGCGATAGCGGGGAGCTGTTTTTT	CASRDRGRDSGELFF
TRBV7-9	few	-	TRBJ2-1	TGTGCCAGCAGCTTATCAAGCGGGCCGACCTACAATGAGCAGTTCTTC	CASSLSSGPTYNEQFF
TRBV6-5	few	TRBD2	TRBJ2-3	TGTGCCAGCAGGTCTAGCGGTAGTGGAGATACGCAGTATTTT	CASRSSGSGDTQYF
TRBV14	-	-	TRBJ2-7	TGTGCCAGCAGCCAAGTCGACAGCGCTAGCCGCGAGCAGTACTTC	CASSQVDSASREQYF
TRBV1	-	-	TRBJ2-1	TGCACCAGCAGCCAAGAAAACGGTGGGACCTACAATGAGCAGTTCTTC	CTSSQENGGTYNEQFF
TRBV28	-	-	TRBJ2-2	TGTGCCAGCAGTTTAGTGAACGCGAACACCGGGGAGCTGTTTTTT	CASSLVNANTGELFF
TRBV7-3	-	-	TRBJ2-3	TGTGCCAGCAGCCCGCATGCGGGGACAGATACGCAGTATTTT	CASSPHAGTDTQYF
TRBV27	-	-	TRBJ2-2	TGTGCCACCTTACCCAGCGGGCCCGGGGAGCTGTTTTTT	CATLPSGPGELFF
TRBV28	-	TRBD1	TRBJ1-1	TGTGCCAGCAGTTTCAGAGGACAGGGGGTCTTAGACACTGAAGCTTTCTTT	CASSFRGQGVLDTEAFF
TRBV11-2	-	TRBD2	TRBJ2-1	TGTGCCAGCAGCTTAATCTTGAGCGGGAGAGGCTACAATGAGCAGTTCTTC	CASSLILSGRGYNEQFF
TRBV7-2	-	-	TRBJ2-7	TGTGCCAGCAGCTTAGCGCTGCGTAGCTCCTACGAGCAGTACTTC	CASSLALRSSYEQYF
TRBV10-3	-	-	TRBJ2-1	TGTGCCATTGGCAGGGATTGGGAGCAGTTCTTC	CAIGRDWEQFF
TRBV11-2	-	TRBD1	TRBJ1-1	TGTGCCAGCAGCCCATCCTGGACAGGCGCCAGCACTGAAGCTTTCTTT	CASSPSWTGASTEAFF
TRBV28	-	TRBD2	TRBJ2-1	TGTGCCAGCAGTGGAGAGCGGGAGATCTCCTACAATGAGCAGTTCTTC	CASSGEREISYNEQFF
TRBV4-1	-	TRBD2	TRBJ2-3	TGCGCCAGCAGCCAAGATTGGGGGGGACTGACCCACACAGATACGCAGTATTTT	CASSQDWGGLTHTDTQYF
TRBV5-6	once	-	TRBJ2-3	TGTGCCAGCAGCTTGGACGGAGATACGCAGTATTTT	CASSLDGDTQYF
TRBV27	-	TRBD2	TRBJ2-7	TGTGCCAGCAGGAAACTAGCGATCGACGAGCAGTACTTC	CASRKLAIDEQYF
TRBV10-3	-	TRBD2	TRBJ2-7	TGTGCCATCAGTCACGGACTAGCGGAATATTCCTACGAGCAGTACTTC	CAISHGLAEYSYEQYF
TRBV7-9	-	-	TRBJ2-6	TGTGCCAGCAACCCAGGGCCAACTGGGGCCAACGTCCTGACTTTC	CASNPGPTGANVLTF
TRBV2	-	-	TRBJ1-1	TGTGCCAGCAGTTTGGGGGACACTGAAGCTTTCTTT	CASSLGDTEAFF
TRBV9	-	TRBD1	TRBJ2-2	TGTGCCAGCAGCCCGAGACAGGGGATTTCCGGGGAGCTGTTTTTT	CASSPRQGISGELFF
TRBV7-9	-	TRBD2	TRBJ2-7	TGCGCCAGCAGCCAAGATTTCTGGGCGGGAGGGCCCCACGAGCAGTACTTC	CASSQDFWAGGPHEQYF
TRBV4-3	-	-	TRBJ2-1	TGCGCCAGCGGGACCGGGACTGCCATCAATGAGCAGTTCTTC	CASGTGTAINEQFF
TRBV27	-	-	TRBJ2-7	TGTGCCAGCAGACTTATCGGGGGCGGAAACGAGCAGTACTTC	CASRLIGGGNEQYF
TRBV5-1	once	-	TRBJ1-1	TGCGCCAGCAGCCACTTTCTACAGGGATCGAACACTGAAGCTTTCTTT	CASSHFLQGSNTEAFF
TRBV27	-	-	TRBJ2-7	TGTGCCAGCAGTTCGGGACTCCCTCCGCGGGACGAGCAGTACTTC	CASSSGLPPRDEQYF
TRBV15	-	TRBD2	TRBJ2-1	TGTGCCACCAGCCGAGCGGGAGGTCTCCATGAGCAGTTCTTC	CATSRAGGLHEQFF
TRBV2	-	-	TRBJ1-5	TGTGCCAGCAGTGGGAGGCGGGAGGCCCATCAGCCCCAGCATTTT	CASSGRREAHQPQHF
TRBV10-3	-	-	TRBJ2-7	TGTGCCATCAGTGACCCTTACGAGCAGTACTTC	CAISDPYEQYF
TRBV4-1	-	-	TRBJ2-7	TGCGCCAGCAGCCGGGACTCCGAGCAGTACTTC	CASSRDSEQYF
TRBV4-3	-	TRBD2	TRBJ2-2	TGCGCCAGCAGCCAAGAGGAGCTCGGGACTAGTGGTACCGGGGAGCTGTTTTTT	CASSQEELGTSGTGELFF
TRBV28	-	TRBD2	TRBJ2-1	TGTGCCACCCACTCCCTAGCGGCCGCCTACAATGAGCAGTTCTTC	CATHSLAAAYNEQFF
TRBV4-2	-	-	TRBJ2-3	TGTGCCAGCAGCCAAGAGGCCAGGATGCCATCGGATACGCAGTATTTT	CASSQEARMPSDTQYF
TRBV10-1	-	-	TRBJ2-7	TGCGCCAGCAGTAGATACTCATTAGCGGACGAGCAGTACTTC	CASSRYSLADEQYF
TRBV6-1	-	-	TRBJ2-2	TGTGCCAGCAGTGAAAGTCTTCGGGGTTTCACCGGGGAGCTGTTTTTT	CASSESLRGFTGELFF
TRBV5-8	-	-	TRBJ1-2	TGTGCCAGCAGCCAAGAAAGGGGTTCCGACTATGGCTACACCTTC	CASSQERGSDYGYTF
TRBV6-1	-	TRBD1	TRBJ2-7	TGTGCCAGCAGCCTCCGACAGGGGGTCGAGCAGTACTTC	CASSLRQGVEQYF
TRBV12-5	-	-	TRBJ2-2	TGTGCTAGTGGTTCTCAGGACCTGGCTGCGAACACCGGGGAGCTGTTTTTT	CASGSQDLAANTGELFF
TRBV6-5	-	TRBD1	TRBJ1-1	TGTGCCAGCAGTTACTTTACAGGGGTGGGCACTGAAGCTTTCTTT	CASSYFTGVGTEAFF
TRBV6-1	-	-	TRBJ2-7	TGTGCCAGCAGTGAAGTTGACAGGCCACAGGGTGGAGTCTACGAGCAGTACTTC	CASSEVDRPQGGVYEQYF
TRBV7-3	-	-	TRBJ2-3	TGTGCCAGCAGCCCAGGCGGGATAGATACGCAGTATTTT	CASSPGGIDTQYF
TRBV7-9	-	-	TRBJ1-1	TGTGCCAGCAGCTTAGTGGGGTTAGGTGAAGCTTTCTTT	CASSLVGLGEAFF
TRBV15	-	-	TRBJ2-3	TGTGCCAGTTCCGGGGGAGGAGGAGATACGCAGTATTTT	CASSGGGGDTQYF